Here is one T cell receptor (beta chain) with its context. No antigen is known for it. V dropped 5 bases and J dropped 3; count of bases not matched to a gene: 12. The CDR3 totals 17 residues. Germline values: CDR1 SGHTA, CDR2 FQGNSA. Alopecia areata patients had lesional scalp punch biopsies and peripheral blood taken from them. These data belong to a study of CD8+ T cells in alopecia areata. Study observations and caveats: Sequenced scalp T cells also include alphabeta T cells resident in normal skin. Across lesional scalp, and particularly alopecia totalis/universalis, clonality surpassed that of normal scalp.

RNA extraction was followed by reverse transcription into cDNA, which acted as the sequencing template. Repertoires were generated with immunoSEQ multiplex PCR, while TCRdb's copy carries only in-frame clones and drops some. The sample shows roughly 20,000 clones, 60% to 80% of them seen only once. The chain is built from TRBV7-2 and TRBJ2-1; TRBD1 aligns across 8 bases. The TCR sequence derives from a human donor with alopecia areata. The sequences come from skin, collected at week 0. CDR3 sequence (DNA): TGTGCCAGCAGCCCAGAGGGCAGGGGGCGGTTCTACAATGAGCAGTTCTTC. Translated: CASSPEGRGRFYNEQFF. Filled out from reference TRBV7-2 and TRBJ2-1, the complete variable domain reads GAGVSQSPSNKVTEKGKDVELRCDPISGHTALYWYRQSLGQGLEFLIYFQGNSAPDKSGLPSDRFSAERTGGSVSTLTIQRTQQEDSAVYLCASSPEGRGRFYNEQFFGPGTRLTVL.